The T cell receptor beta chain under discussion was sequenced for a study of identical twins. Study-level findings and limits: With beta out-of-frame sequences, excess sharing by twins was weaker.

TCRdb re-called the 5' RACE reads through MiXCR, storing one row per CDR3 protein. The top ten hold approximately 0.94% of the sample, which has some 660,000 distinct CDR3 sequences, 8.5% to 9.5% seen once. Between the trimmed V and J ends, which lost 0 bases and 8 bases, there was a span of 10 bases. This CDR3 spans 13 amino acids. CDR1 is MGHRA and CDR2 is YSYEKL in the germline V gene. This clonotype was observed a handful of times. The antigen remains unidentified. The sample also formed part of further work on yellow fever vaccine responses in identical twins.

The chain carries TRBV4-1 and TRBJ1-1; D call uncertain. This TCR was recovered from a woman younger than 30 in good health. Material for sequencing was PBMCs. The CDR3 here is CASSQDWAAEAFF. Written as DNA, the CDR3 is TGCGCCAGCAGCCAAGATTGGGCAGCCGAAGCTTTCTTT.